Below are 20 T cell receptor beta chains sequenced from a single sample in a study of response to subunit inactivated influenza vaccine. TCRdb re-analysed the RT-PCR reads in MiXCR, keeping a single row per CDR3 protein. The sample consists of more than 150,000 distinct CDR3 sequences, about 9.3% of them appearing once. The sequences come from non-naive T cells sorted from PBMCs, collected on the day of vaccination. Every receptor here comes from a man in his forties or fifties who received an inactivated influenza vaccine.

This clonotype was found many times. This chain uses TRBV10-2 with TRBJ1-2; 8 bases are a match to TRBD1. Per the germline V gene, CDR1 is WSHSY and CDR2 is SAAADI. V shed 3 bases and J 7 bases; nucleotides not matched to a gene: 4. The CDR3 length is 13 residues. This CDR3 is CASSDGDRGGYTF. Written as DNA, the CDR3 is TGCGCCAGCAGTGACGGCGACAGGGGTGGCTACACCTTC.

This clonotype was counted a few times. J is TRBJ1-1 and V is TRBV29-1; 8 bases fit TRBD1. Germline V gives CDR1 SQVTM, CDR2 ANQGSEA. The CDR3 covers 12 residues. After removal of 4 bases from V and 5 bases from J, the junction contained 3 bases not matched to a gene. The chain's CDR3 is CSVATGVTEAFF. The CDR3 bases are TGCAGCGTTGCGACAGGGGTAACTGAAGCTTTCTTT.

V gene TRBV4-3 combines with J gene TRBJ2-3; weak D call: TRBD2 (6 bases). V gave up 3 bases and J gave up 4 bases, with 14 bases separating them. CDR1 LGHNA and CDR2 YSLEER come from the germline V gene. The CDR3 spans 15 residues. The CDR3 here is CASSQAIRRADTQYF. The CDR3 DNA reads as TGCGCCAGCAGCCAGGCGATCAGGAGGGCAGATACGCAGTATTTT.

The gene calls are TRBV15 and TRBJ2-3; the D is unclear. Per the germline V gene, CDR1 is LNHNV and CDR2 is YYDKDF (reference sequence). Trimming pared 8 bases from V and 4 bases from J, leaving 13 bases between. The CDR3 runs 13 residues. DNA for the CDR3: TGTGCCACCTCGATTAGCCTCGCAGATACGCAGTATTTT. Its protein product is CATSISLADTQYF. Together with reference TRBV15 and TRBJ2-3, the CDR3 gives the full variable domain: DAMVIQNPRYQVTQFGKPVTLSCSQTLNHNVMYWYQQKSSQAPKLLFHYYDKDFNNEADTPDNFQSRRPNTSFCFLDIRSPGLGDTAMYLCATSISLADTQYFGPGTRLTVL.

The CDR3 loop reads CASSLARVGYTF. The CDR3 DNA sequence: TGTGCCAGCAGCTTAGCGAGGGTAGGCTACACCTTC. The chain uses TRBV7-2 and TRBJ1-2; D unresolved. Germline V gene sequence: CDR1 SGHTA, CDR2 FQGNSA. This CDR3 spans 12 amino acids. V gave up 0 bases and J gave up 8 bases, with 7 bases separating them.

The V and J genes are TRBV28 and TRBJ2-3, with D possibly TRBD1 on 6 matching bases. V was clipped by 9 bases and J by 2 bases, with 12 bases between them. The CDR3 extends over 13 amino acids. Germline-derived CDR1 and CDR2 are MDHEN and SYDVKM. CDR3 amino acids: CASSRGYTDTQYF. CDR3 DNA: TGTGCCAGTTCCAGGGGATACACAGATACGCAGTATTTT.

This clonotype was counted ten times or more. This chain joins TRBV6-1 and TRBJ1-6; a weak D match, TRBD1 (6 bases). The germline gives CDR1 MNHNS, CDR2 SASEGT. The CDR3 length is 13 residues. With 4 bases removed from V and 9 bases from J, the gap between germline ends came to 10 bases. The CDR3 loop is CASSGEDSSPLHF. The DNA for the CDR3 is TGTGCCAGCAGTGGGGAGGACAGTTCACCCCTCCACTTT.

This clonotype has more than one count but fewer than ten. J is TRBJ2-1 and V is TRBV12-5; 10 bases match TRBD2. Unmatched junction bases numbered 6, after V lost 1 base and J lost 6 bases. CDR3 size: 16 residues. Germline V gene data show CDR1 as LGHNT and CDR2 as FRNRAP. CDR3 sequence (DNA): TGTGCTAGTGGTTTGGCTAGCGGGAGATCTACCAATGAGCAGTTCTTC. This sequence encodes CASGLASGRSTNEQFF.

This clonotype was found a few times. The chain couples TRBV7-9 to TRBJ2-3; TRBD2 matches 7 bases. This CDR3 region has 14 residues. V trimming: 6 bases; J trimming: 4 bases; junction bases outside the gene matches: 7. Germline CDR1 reads SEHNR; CDR2 reads FQNEAQ (reference sequence). The CDR3, as DNA: TGTGCCAGCAGTCTAAGGACTAGATCAGATACGCAGTATTTT. The encoded protein is CASSLRTRSDTQYF. The full variable domain, with the rest looked up from reference TRBV7-9 and TRBJ2-3, is DTGVSQNPRHKITKRGQNVTFRCDPISEHNRLYWYRQTLGQGPEFLTYFQNEAQLEKSRLLSDRFSAERPKGSFSTLEIQRTEQGDSAMYLCASSLRTRSDTQYFGPGTRLTVL.

V gene TRBV18 combines with J gene TRBJ2-7; TRBD2 matches 7 bases. Per germline, CDR1 KGHSH and CDR2 LQKENI. V trimming: 4 bases; J trimming: 4 bases; junction bases outside the gene matches: 4. The CDR3 runs 13 residues. The CDR3: CASSRGTTYEQYF. The DNA for the CDR3 is TGTGCCAGCTCACGCGGGACTACTTACGAGCAGTACTTC.

V gene TRBV15 combines with J gene TRBJ1-2, with unresolved D. CDR3 size: 15 residues. Germline CDR1 LNHNV, CDR2 YYDKDF (reference sequence). V dropped 1 base and J dropped 6 bases, with 15 bases sitting between them. CDR3 sequence reads: CATSRADWGRNGYTF. As DNA, the CDR3 is TGTGCCACCAGCAGAGCCGACTGGGGAAGAAATGGCTACACCTTC.

This clonotype has just a few counts. The chain is built from TRBV5-1 and TRBJ2-1; the D gene is possibly TRBD1 (6 bases). CDR1 SGHRS and CDR2 YFSETQ come from the germline V gene. Trimming took 9 bases from V and 0 from J, leaving 16 bases between them. The CDR3 sequence is 15 residues long. The chain's CDR3 is CATLPGAGSYNEQFF. CDR3 sequence (DNA): TGCGCCACCCTTCCAGGGGCAGGCTCCTACAATGAGCAGTTCTTC. Combining the CDR3 with reference TRBV5-1 and TRBJ2-1 gives the whole variable domain KAGVTQTPRYLIKTRGQQVTLSCSPISGHRSVSWYQQTPGQGLQFLFEYFSETQRNKGNFPGRFSGRQFSNSRSEMNVSTLELGDSALYLCATLPGAGSYNEQFFGPGTRLTVL.

This clonotype was seen at least ten times. The J gene is TRBJ2-3, the V gene TRBV7-9; D is perhaps TRBD1 (6 bases). The CDR3 length is 15 residues. Germline lookup yields CDR1 SEHNR and CDR2 FQNEAQ (reference sequence). The V end was cut by 0 bases, the J end by 0 bases, with 7 bases between. The CDR3 DNA is TGTGCCAGCAGCTTAGCACAGGGAAGCACAGATACGCAGTATTTT. Translating it yields CASSLAQGSTDTQYF.

This chain links TRBV3-1 with TRBJ2-7; possibly TRBD1 or TRBD2 for D (6 bases each). Looked up from germline, CDR1 is LGHDT and CDR2 is YNNKEL (reference sequence). There are 16 residues in the CDR3. Trimming cost V 1 base and J 7 bases, with 20 bases left between them. CDR3 nucleotides: TGTGCCAGCAGCCAAGGTGGAGTCAGGGGAGGCAGAGAGCAGTACTTC. Its protein is CASSQGGVRGGREQYF.

The rearrangement links TRBV7-2 to TRBJ2-3; tentatively, D is TRBD1 (5 bases). CDR1 is SGHTA, CDR2 FQGNSA, per germline. The CDR3 consists of 14 residues. Trimming left V 3 bases short and J 4 bases short, with 11 bases between. The CDR3 DNA sequence: TGTGCCAGCAGCTTCACAGGCGCGTCAGATACGCAGTATTTT. It is translated as CASSFTGASDTQYF.

This clonotype was picked up many times. The CDR3 here is CSASSGPLANEQFF. CDR3 DNA: TGCAGTGCTAGCAGCGGACCCCTAGCGAACGAGCAGTTCTTC. The rearrangement uses TRBV20-1 and TRBJ2-1; D is possibly TRBD2 (6 bases). V shed 3 bases and J shed 10 bases, with 19 bases lying between them. The CDR3 runs 14 residues. Germline CDR1 reads DFQATT; CDR2 reads SNEGSKA (reference sequence).

In its sample, this clonotype was seen many times. The genes are TRBV29-1 and TRBJ2-7; 8 nucleotides align to TRBD2. Germline CDR1 reads SQVTM; CDR2 reads ANQGSEA. V shed 2 bases and J 2 bases; nucleotides not matched to a gene: 5. The CDR3 has 14 residues. As DNA, the CDR3 is TGCAGCGTTGAACTGACTAGCGATACCTACGAGCAGTACTTC. This codes for CSVELTSDTYEQYF.

There are many counts of this clonotype. CDR3 DNA: TGCAGTGCTAGCCCCCGGGCCCCCTACGAGCAGTACTTC. Amino acids: CSASPRAPYEQYF. The J gene is TRBJ2-7, the V gene TRBV20-1; unclear D gene. Germline CDR1 reads DFQATT; CDR2 reads SNEGSKA (reference sequence). The V gene lost 3 bases and the J gene lost 2 bases, with 11 bases spanning the gap. The CDR3 is made up of 13 amino acids.

This clonotype was counted a few times. The genes are TRBV4-1 and TRBJ2-7; D is perhaps TRBD1 (6 bases). CDR3 length equals 14 residues. Trimming cost V 0 bases and J 9 bases, with 15 bases left between them. Germline CDR1 and CDR2: MGHRA and YSYEKL. Here the CDR3 reads CASSQEDTGWGQYF. The CDR3 nucleotides are TGCGCCAGCAGCCAAGAAGACACAGGGTGGGGGCAGTACTTC.

This clonotype was counted many times. The chain uses TRBV20-1 and TRBJ2-5; TRBD1 agrees at 8 bases. The germline V gene has CDR1 DFQATT and CDR2 SNEGSKA (reference sequence). This CDR3 region has 14 residues. V lost 4 bases to trimming and J lost 5 bases; unmatched junction nucleotides: 9. The CDR3 sequence is CSAMRAGGRETQYF. CDR3 coding DNA: TGCAGTGCTATGAGGGCAGGGGGCCGGGAGACCCAGTACTTC.